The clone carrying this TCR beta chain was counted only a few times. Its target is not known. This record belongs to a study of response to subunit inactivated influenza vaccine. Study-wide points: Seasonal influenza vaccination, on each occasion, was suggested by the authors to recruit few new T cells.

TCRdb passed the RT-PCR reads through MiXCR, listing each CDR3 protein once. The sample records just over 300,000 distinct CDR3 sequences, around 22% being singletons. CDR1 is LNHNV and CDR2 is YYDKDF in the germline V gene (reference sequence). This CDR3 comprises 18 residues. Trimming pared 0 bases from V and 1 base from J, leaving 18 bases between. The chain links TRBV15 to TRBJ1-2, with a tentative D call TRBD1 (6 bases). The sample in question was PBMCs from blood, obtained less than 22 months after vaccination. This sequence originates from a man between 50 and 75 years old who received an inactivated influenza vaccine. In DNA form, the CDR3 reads TGTGCCACCAGCAGAGAATATGGTCGAGGACAGAATAACTATGGCTACACCTTC. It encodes CATSREYGRGQNNYGYTF. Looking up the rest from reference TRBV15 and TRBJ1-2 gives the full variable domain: DAMVIQNPRYQVTQFGKPVTLSCSQTLNHNVMYWYQQKSSQAPKLLFHYYDKDFNNEADTPDNFQSRRPNTSFCFLDIRSPGLGDTAMYLCATSREYGRGQNNYGYTFGSGTRLTVV.